This T cell receptor beta chain was sequenced in a study of blood T cell repertoires in COVID-19. As for the study in general: Sites across the United States, Italy and Spain contributed samples from acute and convalescent COVID-19. Nucleic acid was either cDNA or gDNA, and it came from T cells, B-cell-depleted T cells, or PBMCs.

V was clipped by 5 bases and J by 4 bases, with 15 bases between them. This CDR3 contains 15 residues. Germline lookup yields CDR1 MNHEY and CDR2 SVGAGI. In the original workflow: Amplified reference gene primers provided the basis for estimating nucleated cell counts. Data came from immunoSEQ multiplex PCR; TCRdb stores just in-frame clones and leaves some out. That table furnishes V, J and clone size, whereas the DNA furnished D and trimming. This repertoire shows over 85,000 clones, approximately 87% found once; its top ten account for approximately 15%. The clonotype was recovered from a human donor in a cohort sampled during active COVID-19. V usage is TRBV6-5 and J usage is TRBJ1-5, with D maybe TRBD1 (5 bases). Sequences were obtained from peripheral blood. The CDR3 DNA reads as TGTGCCAGCAGTCCCGGGGGGGGAGGGAATCAGCCCCAGCATTTT. The encoded protein is CASSPGGGGNQPQHF.